Described below is a single TCR beta chain sequence and its context. The antigen is undetermined. Assay used: immunoSEQ multiplex PCR; TCRdb lists only in-frame clones, some missing. Of over 200,000 clones in the sample, around 90% were seen once. This record belongs to a study of cytomegalovirus exposure and HLA in healthy donors. Findings and caveats of the study: Testing in vitro showed three CMV-associated chains specific for CMV antigens.

Germline loops: CDR1 MGHRA, CDR2 YSYEKL. Germline trimming cut 6 bases from V and 0 bases from J; bases unmatched to any gene: 15. This CDR3 region has 18 residues. This receptor was taken from a woman in her twenties or thirties in good health and CMV-seronegative. The chain combines TRBV4-1 with TRBJ1-1, with 8 bases aligning to TRBD1. Sequenced: PBMCs. The CDR3 nucleotides are TGCGCCAGCAGTAAGATATTCATGGGGGACAGGTTGAACACTGAAGCTTTCTTT. Translated, it gives CASSKIFMGDRLNTEAFF.